This T cell receptor (beta chain) stems from a study of regulatory T cells in long-lasting Graves disease. There are a few counts of this clonotype. The antigen is undetermined. Study conclusions and caveats: New patients shared 950 to 1,000 public clonotypes, fewer than the 2,500 to 3,000 shared by persistent patients.

The time point here: persistent/refractory GD, antithyroid drugs over 5 years with positive TRAb. PBMCs were the source of the RNA used for TCR sequencing. iRepertoire HTBI primers and Arm-PCR of CDR3 regions built TCR beta libraries. TCRdb reanalysed the multiplex PCR reads using MiXCR and keeps one entry per CDR3 protein. The data hold a few hundred thousand distinct CDR3 sequences, with around 22% observed a single time. The CDR3 covers 15 residues. V gave up 1 base and J gave up 2 bases; unmatched junction bases: 5. The germline V gene has CDR1 LGHNA and CDR2 YNFKEQ. The clonotype was recovered from a female donor with Graves disease. The starting material was peripheral blood mononuclear cells (PBMCs), obtained when the disease was refractory, from a patient treated with antithyroid drugs. The chain employs TRBV4-2 and TRBJ2-7; 7 bases are shared with TRBD2. CDR3 sequence reads: CASSQALAATYEQYF. The CDR3 nucleotides are TGTGCCAGCAGCCAAGCGCTAGCGGCTACCTACGAGCAGTACTTC.